A selection of T cell receptor beta chains follows, all from one sample in a study of identifying expanded T cells in peripheral blood. TCRdb's table, derived via immunoSEQ multiplex PCR, lists solely in-frame clones and lacks some. The table includes about 91,000 clones, 70% to 90% detected once. The sample consisted of blood. The receptors come from a person between 18 and 70 years old in good health. The CDR3 runs from the conserved cysteine through the conserved F or W. Fields, in order: clone size, D gene, V gene, J gene, CDR3 protein, CDR3 DNA. A D gene is named only where the DNA matches it firmly. The size field is filled for only some rows; it gives once, few, many or a size class.

few	-	TRBV5-5	TRBJ2-5	CASSSYRVRETQYF	TGTGCCAGCAGCTCGTACAGGGTGCGGGAGACCCAGTACTTC
-	-	TRBV21-1	TRBJ2-3	CASRSGGPSTDTQYF	TGTGCCAGCCGCAGCGGAGGGCCGAGCACAGATACGCAGTATTTT
-	TRBD1	TRBV29-1	TRBJ1-4	CSVAGGGEKLFF	TGCAGCGTTGCAGGGGGAGGTGAAAAACTGTTTTTT
-	-	TRBV28	TRBJ2-5	CASSPRHGNPSQETQYF	TGTGCCAGCAGTCCTCGACACGGAAACCCGTCCCAAGAGACCCAGTACTTC
-	-	TRBV6-1	TRBJ1-2	CASSPSAGVGYGYTF	TGTGCCAGCAGCCCAAGTGCGGGGGTTGGCTATGGCTACACCTTC
-	TRBD2	TRBV5-5	TRBJ2-7	CASSQETSGSYEQYF	TGTGCCAGCAGCCAAGAGACTAGCGGGAGCTACGAGCAGTACTTC
-	-	TRBV5-4	TRBJ2-3	CASSDGGSSTDTQYF	TGTGCCAGCAGCGACGGGGGTTCTAGCACAGATACGCAGTATTTT
-	-	TRBV4-3	TRBJ2-2	CASSHSPGVGELFF	TGCGCCAGCAGCCATTCACCGGGGGTCGGGGAGCTGTTTTTT
few	-	TRBV9	TRBJ1-3	CASSVGLPGGNTIYF	TGTGCCAGCAGCGTAGGTCTGCCGGGGGGAAACACCATATATTTT
-	-	TRBV5-1	TRBJ1-4	CASSPLGAGEKLFF	TGCGCCAGCAGCCCTCTAGGGGCGGGTGAAAAACTGTTTTTT
-	TRBD1	TRBV7-2	TRBJ2-7	CASSSRDREYEQYF	TGTGCCAGCAGCTCTCGGGACAGGGAGTACGAGCAGTACTTC
once	-	TRBV5-6	TRBJ1-1	CATSDSVGMEAFF	TGTGCCACCTCGGACTCGGTGGGGATGGAAGCTTTCTTT
-	-	TRBV28	TRBJ2-1	CASSSPGNEQFF	TGTGCCAGCAGTTCACCTGGCAATGAGCAGTTCTTC
-	TRBD2	TRBV5-1	TRBJ2-7	CASSLGTSGYEQYF	TGCGCCAGCAGCTTAGGGACTAGCGGCTACGAGCAGTACTTC
once	-	TRBV5-1	TRBJ2-1	CASSVDTDNEQFF	TGCGCCAGCAGCGTCGACACGGACAATGAGCAGTTCTTC
-	TRBD2	TRBV19	TRBJ2-5	CASSTQKGGGETQYF	TGTGCCAGTAGCACCCAGAAGGGCGGGGGGGAGACCCAGTACTTC
-	TRBD2	TRBV6-5	TRBJ2-7	CASTGGGAYEQYF	TGTGCCAGCACAGGCGGGGGGGCCTACGAGCAGTACTTC
-	-	TRBV5-1	TRBJ2-3	CASSVGGVADTQYF	TGCGCCAGCAGCGTAGGGGGAGTCGCAGATACGCAGTATTTT
-	-	TRBV27	TRBJ1-5	CASRRGNQPQHF	TGTGCCAGTAGAAGGGGCAATCAGCCCCAGCATTTT
-	TRBD1	TRBV28	TRBJ2-7	CASSWASGQGSYEQYF	TGTGCCAGCAGTTGGGCCTCGGGACAGGGATCCTACGAGCAGTACTTC
-	TRBD1	TRBV30	TRBJ1-2	CAWSAPRTGPKGGYTF	TGTGCCTGGAGCGCACCCCGGACAGGGCCAAAAGGGGGCTACACCTTC
-	-	TRBV27	TRBJ1-5	CASSPRGGNQPQHF	TGTGCCAGCAGCCCTAGGGGGGGCAATCAGCCCCAGCATTTT
once	TRBD1	TRBV28	TRBJ1-5	CASSKGALSNQPQHF	TGTGCCAGCAGTAAGGGGGCGCTGAGCAATCAGCCCCAGCATTTT
few	TRBD2	TRBV27	TRBJ2-1	CASSFITPTSPPYNEQFF	TGTGCCAGCAGCTTCATAACCCCGACTAGCCCACCGTACAATGAGCAGTTCTTC
once	TRBD2	TRBV5-6	TRBJ2-1	CASSLAGTSGALEQFF	TGTGCCAGCAGCTTGGCCGGAACTAGCGGGGCTTTGGAGCAGTTCTTC
-	-	TRBV2	TRBJ2-3	CASRGGGSTDTQYF	TGTGCCAGCAGGGGGGGCGGAAGCACAGATACGCAGTATTTT
-	-	TRBV14	TRBJ2-6	CASSQVGGTGANVLTF	TGTGCCAGCAGCCAAGTTGGAGGTACTGGGGCCAACGTCCTGACTTTC
-	-	TRBV4-1	TRBJ2-5	CASSQVPLLGQKETQYF	TGCGCCAGCAGCCAAGTCCCTTTATTAGGACAGAAAGAGACCCAGTACTTC
-	-	TRBV28	TRBJ1-5	CASDRDNAFQPQHF	TGTGCCAGCGACCGGGACAATGCTTTTCAGCCCCAGCATTTT
-	-	TRBV7-9	TRBJ2-1	CASSKGFQGRNNEQFF	TGTGCCAGCAGCAAGGGGTTCCAGGGGAGGAACAATGAGCAGTTCTTC
-	TRBD1	TRBV6-6	TRBJ2-3	CASSGLGQAGTDTQYF	TGTGCCAGCAGTGGTTTGGGACAGGCAGGCACAGATACGCAGTATTTT
-	TRBD1	TRBV27	TRBJ1-6	CASSWTGPNSPLHF	TGTGCCAGCAGTTGGACAGGCCCAAATTCACCCCTCCACTTT
-	TRBD1	TRBV27	TRBJ1-1	CASGWTGWNTEAFF	TGTGCCAGCGGGTGGACAGGGTGGAACACTGAAGCTTTCTTT
-	-	TRBV7-2	TRBJ2-7	CASSLAAGAQTWNEQYF	TGTGCCAGCAGCTTAGCGGCAGGTGCCCAAACCTGGAACGAGCAGTACTTC
-	TRBD1	TRBV29-1	TRBJ1-1	CSVDRTGANTEAFF	TGCAGCGTTGACAGGACAGGGGCCAACACTGAAGCTTTCTTT
once	-	TRBV19	TRBJ2-1	CASSIDLGSNEQFF	TGTGCCAGTAGTATAGATCTGGGTAGCAATGAGCAGTTCTTC
once	TRBD2	TRBV7-9	TRBJ2-7	CASSGGLAGDGYEQYF	TGTGCCAGCAGCGGGGGACTAGCGGGAGACGGCTACGAGCAGTACTTC
-	TRBD1	TRBV7-2	TRBJ1-2	CASSMRTGGAGGYTF	TGTGCCAGCAGCATGAGGACAGGTGGGGCGGGTGGCTACACCTTC
-	TRBD2	TRBV11-2	TRBJ2-5	CASSFQITSGGETQYF	TGTGCCAGCAGCTTTCAGATCACTAGCGGGGGAGAGACCCAGTACTTC
-	-	TRBV5-1	TRBJ2-5	CASSPTGSQETQYF	TGCGCCAGCAGCCCGACGGGGTCCCAAGAGACCCAGTACTTC
-	-	TRBV28	TRBJ1-6	CASSPGLHNSPLHF	TGTGCCAGCAGTCCGGGACTGCATAATTCACCCCTCCACTTT
-	-	TRBV27	TRBJ2-5	CASSSPLQETQYF	TGTGCCAGCAGTTCACCCCTCCAAGAGACCCAGTACTTC
few	TRBD1	TRBV5-4	TRBJ1-2	CASSHRGHGYTF	TGTGCCAGCAGCCACAGGGGGCATGGCTACACCTTC
-	-	TRBV5-4	TRBJ2-1	CASSWTGPGTYNEQFF	TGTGCCAGCAGCTGGACGGGCCCAGGCACCTACAATGAGCAGTTCTTC
-	TRBD2	TRBV10-1	TRBJ2-1	CASSEYGGGSPYNEQFF	TGCGCCAGCAGTGAGTACGGCGGGGGGTCGCCCTACAATGAGCAGTTCTTC
-	-	TRBV19	TRBJ1-2	CASSPRDSHNYGYTF	TGTGCCAGTAGTCCGCGTGACAGCCATAACTATGGCTACACCTTC
many	-	TRBV6-4	TRBJ2-2	CASSRQDDTGELFF	TGTGCCAGCAGCCGACAGGATGACACCGGGGAGCTGTTTTTT